One and the same sample provided the 2 T cell receptor beta chains below, sequenced in a study of high-grade serous ovarian cancer treatment subgroups. Tumor samples were obtained before definitive surgery or chemotherapy. Method: immunoSEQ multiplex PCR; TCRdb's copy keeps in-frame clones and lacks some. The sample lists 35,000 to 45,000 clones; 79% were seen once. The source material was tumor tissue. The origin of the receptors is a human donor with high-grade serous ovarian cancer.

The chain is built from TRBV10-3 and TRBJ2-7, with 8 bases lining up with TRBD2. The V and J ends lost 5 bases and 5 bases, in that order; junction bases with no gene match: 8. The CDR3 length is 14 residues. Germline V CDR1 and CDR2: ENHRY, SYGVKD. The CDR3 DNA reads as TGTGCCATCAGTAGGGACCGGGGGGGCGACGAGCAGTACTTC. Amino acid sequence: CAISRDRGGDEQYF.

V is TRBV5-4 and J is TRBJ2-2; D not certain. Deletions cut 0 bases from V and 5 bases from J, with 5 bases between. The length of the CDR3 is 13 residues. Germline V gene lookup returns CDR1 SGHNT and CDR2 YYREEE (reference sequence). This CDR3 is CASSLGGTGELFF. CDR3 DNA: TGTGCCAGCAGCTTGGGGGGAACCGGGGAGCTGTTTTTT.